The T cell receptor (beta chain) described here comes from a study of beta chain features in type 1 diabetes. Across the whole study: Examination of sorted cells across all samples involved over 85,000,000 cells.

Investigators reverse transcribed all isolated RNA, so they sequenced expressed TCRB transcripts. The protocol was immunoSEQ multiplex PCR, while the TCRdb copy is restricted to in-frame clones and leaves out a portion. There are some 200,000 clones in the sample; around 16% occur only once, and approximately 0.086% lies in the top ten. About this clone: No antigen is known for it.

The purity of all sorted populations exceeded 95%. The study's findings and limits: Shorter TCRB CDR3s, moderately but significantly so, marked every one of the four CD4+ subsets in Type 1 diabetes patients.

This receptor was identified in a man aged 25-45 years with type 1 diabetes. Sequencing was performed on naive CD4+ T cells from blood.

Here the CDR3 reads CASSIQGVGNNEQFF. The CDR3, as DNA: TGTGCCAGCAGCATACAGGGTGTGGGTAACAATGAGCAGTTCTTC. The chain links TRBV28 to TRBJ2-1, with D maybe TRBD1 (6 bases). This CDR3 region has 15 residues. V lost 6 bases and J 5 bases, leaving 17 bases between the germline ends. Per the germline V gene, CDR1 is MDHEN and CDR2 is SYDVKM.